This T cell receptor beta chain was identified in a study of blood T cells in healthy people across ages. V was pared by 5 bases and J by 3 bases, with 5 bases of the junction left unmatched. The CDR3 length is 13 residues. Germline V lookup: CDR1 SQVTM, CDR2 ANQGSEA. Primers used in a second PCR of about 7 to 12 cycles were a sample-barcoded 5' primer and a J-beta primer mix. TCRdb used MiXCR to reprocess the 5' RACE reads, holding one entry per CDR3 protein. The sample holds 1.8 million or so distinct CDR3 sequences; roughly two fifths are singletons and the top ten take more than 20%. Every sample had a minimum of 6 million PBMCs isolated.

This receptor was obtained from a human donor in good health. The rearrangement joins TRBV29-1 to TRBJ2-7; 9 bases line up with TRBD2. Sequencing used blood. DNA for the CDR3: TGCAGCGTTAAGACTAGCGGAGGCTACGAGCAGTACTTC. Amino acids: CSVKTSGGYEQYF.